The source of this TCR beta chain is a study of cytomegalovirus exposure and HLA in healthy donors. Whole-study context: From approximately 170 million T cells, an earlier analysis saw 117 million unique TCR beta sequences.

Regarding donors, all were healthy bone marrow donors. The PCR was carried out with 60 Vbeta primers and 13 Jbeta primers. Produced via immunoSEQ multiplex PCR; TCRdb's table is partial and in-frame only. This table has about 150,000 clones, 80% appearing once. Germline CDR1 and CDR2: SNHLY and FYNNEI. V shed 6 bases and J shed 2 bases, with 20 bases lying between them. There are 17 residues in the CDR3. This clonotype was obtained from a male donor in good health and CMV-seronegative. What was sequenced was PBMCs. The chain employs TRBV2 and TRBJ2-4; D perhaps matches TRBD1 (6 bases). As DNA, the CDR3 is TGTGCCAGCAGGCTACTTACAGGGCCCAGTACCAAAAACATTCAGTACTTC. Its translation is CASRLLTGPSTKNIQYF.